These 19 T cell receptor beta chains share one sample of origin, sequenced in a study of beta chain features in type 1 diabetes. The entirety of the isolated RNA underwent reverse transcription, so expressed TCRB transcripts were sequenced. The method was immunoSEQ multiplex PCR; TCRdb's version includes in-frame clones alone and lacks a portion of them. Found here are about 130,000 clones, 7% to 10% of them singletons; the top ten hold 0.6% to 0.85%. Material: central memory CD4+ T cells from blood. These receptors originate from a man aged 18 to 29 in good health.

In this sample, this clone turned up a few times. CDR3 nucleotides: TGTGCCAGCAACAGGGGTGGAGAAGGCTACACCTTC. Translation gives CASNRGGEGYTF. The gene calls are TRBV2 and TRBJ1-2; 7 bases align to TRBD1. Germline CDR1 reads SNHLY; CDR2 reads FYNNEI. The CDR3 extends over 12 amino acids. J gave up 8 bases and V 7 bases, and 7 bases lay outside the gene matches.

V and J are TRBV4-3 and TRBJ1-2, with D tentatively TRBD1 (6 bases). The V end lost 0 bases, the J end lost 6 bases, and 11 bases lay between the germline ends. In germline, CDR1 is LGHNA, CDR2 YSLEER. The CDR3 is 14 amino acids. DNA of the CDR3: TGCGCCAGCAGCCAAGAAGGTCAGGGGAATGGCTACACCTTC. Its translation is CASSQEGQGNGYTF.

The gene calls are TRBV7-8 and TRBJ2-7, with 7 nucleotides matching TRBD2. V lost 3 bases and J lost 3; bases outside the gene matches: 2. Germline V gene sequence: CDR1 SGHVS, CDR2 FQNEAQ. The CDR3 has 13 amino acids. The CDR3 nucleotides read TGTGCCAGCAGCTTTGGGGGGGGCTACGAGCAGTACTTC. Its protein is CASSFGGGYEQYF.

This clone came up a few times. This sequence joins TRBV7-2 and TRBJ2-3; weak D call: TRBD2 (7 bases). CDR1 and CDR2 (germline): SGHTA, FQGNSA. Trimming shortened V by 5 bases and J by 6 bases, and 15 bases separated the two germline ends. The CDR3 is 14 residues long. DNA for the CDR3: TGTGCCAGCAGCACTACCGGGGGGCAGGATACGCAGTATTTT. Its protein is CASSTTGGQDTQYF.

The sample holds many counts of this clone. The genes are TRBV25-1 and TRBJ2-1, with D maybe TRBD1 (6 bases). V lost 2 bases and J 5 bases, leaving 13 bases between the germline ends. This CDR3 is built from 15 residues. Germline lookup yields CDR1 MGHDK and CDR2 SYGVNS. Written as DNA, the CDR3 is TGTGCCAGCAGTGAACTCAGGACAGCGGACAATGAGCAGTTCTTC. It translates to CASSELRTADNEQFF.

This clone was counted between two and nine times. This rearrangement joins TRBV28 to TRBJ1-2; 7 nucleotides line up with TRBD1. The CDR3 sequence is 14 residues long. CDR1 MDHEN and CDR2 SYDVKM come from the germline V gene. V was clipped by 8 bases and J by 7 bases; unmatched bases: 13. The DNA of the CDR3 is TGTGCCAGCGGCCTCCAAGACAGGGTTCGTGGCTACACCTTC. Amino acids: CASGLQDRVRGYTF.

The V call is TRBV7-8, the J call TRBJ2-2; D may be TRBD1 (5 bases). The V end lost 5 bases, the J end lost 6 bases, and 22 bases lay between the germline ends. CDR1 and CDR2 from the germline V gene are SGHVS and FQNEAQ. The CDR3 is 17 residues long. CDR3 residues: CASSPISDLGVAGELFF. In nucleotides, the CDR3 is TGTGCCAGCAGCCCCATTTCCGATTTAGGGGTGGCCGGGGAGCTGTTTTTT.

This clone was found a few times. This chain uses TRBV30 with TRBJ1-5; D is unclear. V lost 2 bases to trimming and J lost 8 bases, with 10 bases between them. This CDR3 has 12 residues. CDR1 is GTSNPN and CDR2 is SVGIG in the germline V gene (reference sequence). In DNA form, the CDR3 reads TGTGCCTGGAGTCCCACCGGAGAGCCCCAGCATTTT. Its protein is CAWSPTGEPQHF.

This chain connects TRBV5-1 to TRBJ1-6, with TRBD1 identical over 7 bases. This CDR3 is built from 15 residues. V shed 4 bases and J 10 bases; nucleotides not matched to a gene: 11. Germline V lookup: CDR1 SGHRS, CDR2 YFSETQ. In DNA, the CDR3 is TGCGCCAGCAGCATCGGACAGGCCGACGGATCACCCCTCCACTTT. The encoded protein is CASSIGQADGSPLHF.

The rearrangement links TRBV4-3 to TRBJ1-4; D is ambiguous. Germline V lookup: CDR1 LGHNA, CDR2 YSLEER. The CDR3 length is 15 residues. Between the trimmed V and J ends, which lost 0 bases and 5 bases, there was a span of 10 bases. The CDR3 is CASSQDHSGNEKLFF. The CDR3, as DNA: TGCGCCAGCAGCCAAGATCACAGTGGGAATGAAAAACTGTTTTTT.

The CDR3, as DNA: TGTGCCATCAGTGGATCCAGAGGTGATGAAAAACTGTTTTTT. As protein: CAISGSRGDEKLFF. The rearrangement uses TRBV10-3 and TRBJ1-4; D is unresolved. Germline V gene lookup returns CDR1 ENHRY and CDR2 SYGVKD. The CDR3 covers 14 residues. V gave up 4 bases and J gave up 6 bases, with 12 bases separating them.

The chain joins TRBV6-4 to TRBJ2-1; 11 bases match TRBD2. The V and J ends lost 3 bases and 9 bases, in that order; junction bases with no gene match: 7. The CDR3 totals 15 residues. CDR1 MRHNA and CDR2 SNTAGT come from the germline V gene. CDR3 loop: CASSDFSGGAGEQFF. The CDR3 bases are TGTGCCAGCAGTGATTTTAGCGGGGGGGCTGGTGAGCAGTTCTTC.

The chain links TRBV5-6 to TRBJ1-1; 9 nucleotides agree with TRBD1. Germline V CDR1 and CDR2: SGHDT, YYEEEE. The CDR3 has 15 amino acids. J was trimmed by 3 bases and V by 4 bases; bases with no gene match: 7. CDR3 loop: CASSRTGDRDTEAFF. CDR3 nucleotides: TGTGCCAGCAGCCGGACAGGGGACCGAGACACTGAAGCTTTCTTT. The full variable domain, completed using reference TRBV5-6 and TRBJ1-1, is DAGVTQSPTHLIKTRGQQVTLRCSPKSGHDTVSWYQQALGQGPQFIFQYYEEEERQRGNFPDRFSGHQFPNYSSELNVNALLLGDSALYLCASSRTGDRDTEAFFGQGTRLTVV.

The chain recombines TRBV10-3 with TRBJ2-3; TRBD1 might be the D (6 bases). The CDR3 sequence is 13 residues long. Deletions cut 11 bases from V and 2 bases from J, with 14 bases between. Looked up from germline, CDR1 is ENHRY and CDR2 is SYGVKD. CDR3 loop: CAATGINTDTQYF. The DNA of the CDR3 is TGTGCCGCCACAGGGATCAACACAGATACGCAGTATTTT.

The chain has TRBV11-2 and TRBJ1-2; 8 bases are a match to TRBD1. Germline-derived CDR1 and CDR2 are SGHAT and FQNNGV. The CDR3 loop spans 14 amino acids. V was pared by 4 bases and J by 5 bases, with 6 bases of the junction left unmatched. CDR3 in DNA: TGTGCCAGCAGCTCCAGGACAGGGAATTATGGCTACACCTTC. Translation: CASSSRTGNYGYTF.

The chain links TRBV4-3 to TRBJ1-3; tentatively, D is TRBD1 (6 bases). This CDR3 spans 15 amino acids. CDR1 is LGHNA and CDR2 is YSLEER in the germline V gene. V was clipped by 2 bases and J by 3 bases, with 11 bases between them. The CDR3: CASSQQGNGGNTIYF. For the CDR3, the DNA is TGCGCCAGCAGCCAACAGGGGAACGGTGGAAACACCATATATTTT.

This clone was recorded a few times. V is TRBV7-2 and J is TRBJ2-7; the D is unclear. Germline CDR1 is SGHTA and CDR2 is FQGNSA. The CDR3 is 11 amino acids. V dropped 4 bases and J dropped 3 bases, with 4 bases sitting between them. The CDR3 loop reads CASSSFYEQYF. The CDR3 bases are TGTGCCAGCAGCTCCTTCTACGAGCAGTACTTC.

About this clone itself: Distinct nucleotide sequences in the sample also encode this CDR3. The rearrangement links TRBV20-1 to TRBJ2-5; no clear D gene. Trimming took off 2 bases at V and 2 bases at J, with 3 bases between the two ends. This CDR3 region has 11 residues. In germline, CDR1 is DFQATT, CDR2 SNEGSKA (reference sequence). The CDR3 region has the DNA TGCAGTGCTAGATCACAAGAGACCCAGTACTTC. This gives the protein CSARSQETQYF.

This clone came up a few times. Other DNA variants within this sample encode the same CDR3. The chain employs TRBV7-2 and TRBJ2-7; 10 bases map to TRBD1. This CDR3 spans 15 amino acids. Trimming removed 0 bases from V and 1 base from J; junction bases left unmatched: 0. Germline CDR1 SGHTA, CDR2 FQGNSA. For the CDR3, the DNA is TGTGCCAGCAGCTTAGCGGGACAGGGGTCCTACGAGCAGTACTTC. Encoded protein: CASSLAGQGSYEQYF.